The 5 T cell receptor beta chains listed next were all sequenced from one sample in a study of blood T cells in healthy people across ages (dated by TCRdb to about 2015). Library creation used 5' RACE. The sequencer was an Illumina HiSeq 2500. A second PCR of roughly 6 to 12 cycles was performed with a sample-barcoded 5' primer and a J-beta primer mix. TCRdb reworked the public reads: Q25 trimming with fastp, MiXCR clone assembly, productive beta chains retained. One record per CDR3 amino acid sequence lists the most common genes and DNA. Within this sample are 1.5 million to 2 million distinct CDR3 sequences, with 28% of them counted one time only. Of the sample, 7.7% is held by the ten largest clones. The sample consisted of blood. The receptors come from a woman aged 25 to 39 in good health.

On this clonotype: A junction boundary mismatches the germline segment, possibly from a read error. The V call is TRBV12-5, the J call TRBJ1-1; D uncertain. The CDR3 is 12 amino acids. Germline V gene sequence: CDR1 LGHNT, CDR2 FRNRAP. The CDR3 protein is CVSGQIYTEAFF. The DNA of the CDR3 is TGTGTTAGTGGCCAAATCTACACTGAAGCTTTCTTT.

This clonotype was observed many times. V gene TRBV28 combines with J gene TRBJ1-5; D remains ambiguous. This CDR3 comprises 14 residues. The V and J ends lost 4 bases and 5 bases respectively, with 12 bases between them. The germline gives CDR1 MDHEN, CDR2 SYDVKM. The CDR3 reads CASSYEGWDQPQHF. The DNA for the CDR3 is TGTGCCAGCAGTTACGAGGGATGGGATCAGCCCCAGCATTTT.

This clonotype was detected only a few times. The gene calls are TRBV27 and TRBJ2-7, with TRBD2 as a possible D gene (6 bases). V lost 5 bases to trimming and J lost 4 bases, with 21 bases between them. This CDR3 region has 16 residues. CDR1 MNHEY and CDR2 SMNVEV come from the germline V gene (reference sequence). The DNA for the CDR3 is TGTGCCAGCAGTAAGTTCCAGCCCGGGGCGGGGTACGAGCAGTACTTC. Translating gives CASSKFQPGAGYEQYF.

The chain recombines TRBV20-1 with TRBJ1-5; a possible D gene is TRBD1 (6 bases). The ends were cut back, 3 bases at V and 2 bases at J, with 11 bases in the middle. From germline, CDR1 is DFQATT and CDR2 SNEGSKA (reference sequence). The CDR3 is made up of 14 amino acids. CDR3 region: CSASQPGGNQPQHF. The DNA of the CDR3 is TGCAGTGCTAGTCAACCAGGGGGCAATCAGCCCCAGCATTTT.

This clonotype has just a few counts. V and J are TRBV29-1 and TRBJ1-1; 8 bases fit TRBD1. The CDR3 covers 12 residues. Germline CDR1 SQVTM, CDR2 ANQGSEA. Trimming took 7 bases from V and 8 from J; bases not matched to a gene: 9. DNA of the CDR3: TGCAGCGGAACAAACAGGGGGAGAGAAGCTTTCTTT. Translating gives CSGTNRGREAFF.